This is a list of T cell receptor beta chains from one sample in a study of blood T cell repertoires in COVID-19. The table came from immunoSEQ multiplex PCR; TCRdb's copy has only in-frame clones and leaves some out. The data contain 200,000 to 250,000 clones, 85% to 90% of them singletons. Sample: peripheral blood. The receptors shown here come from a man aged 25-45 years with COVID-19, enrolled during active disease. CDR3s include the opening cysteine and the closing phenylalanine or tryptophan. Fields, in order: V gene, J gene, D gene, clone size, CDR3 DNA, CDR3 protein. The D gene is left open where the match is weak. Some rows mark clone size as missing; the rest say once, few, many or name a class of expanded clone.

v_gene: TRBV7-2
j_gene: TRBJ1-5
d_gene: .
abundance: once
CDR3nt: TGTGCCAGCAGCTTTGCGGGGAGCAATCAGCCCCAGCATTTT
CDR3aa: CASSFAGSNQPQHF

v_gene: TRBV28
j_gene: TRBJ1-1
d_gene: .
abundance: .
CDR3nt: TGTGCCAGCAGCCCTGCCGGACAGTCCATGAACACTGAAGCTTTCTTT
CDR3aa: CASSPAGQSMNTEAFF

v_gene: TRBV10-3
j_gene: TRBJ2-1
d_gene: TRBD2
abundance: .
CDR3nt: TGTGCCATCAGTACCAGCGGGGGGGCCGGGGATGAGCAGTTCTTC
CDR3aa: CAISTSGGAGDEQFF

v_gene: TRBV21-1
j_gene: TRBJ2-7
d_gene: .
abundance: once
CDR3nt: TGTGCCAGCAGCGCCTCCTCATGCGACGAGCAGTACTTC
CDR3aa: CASSASSCDEQYF

v_gene: TRBV5-5
j_gene: TRBJ1-1
d_gene: TRBD1
abundance: .
CDR3nt: TGTGCCAGCAGCTTGGACAGGGGAGAGAACACTGAAGCTTTCTTT
CDR3aa: CASSLDRGENTEAFF

v_gene: TRBV27
j_gene: TRBJ1-1
d_gene: TRBD1
abundance: .
CDR3nt: TGTGCCAGCAGTTCAGGGACAGGGGGGAACACTGAAGCTTTCTTT
CDR3aa: CASSSGTGGNTEAFF

v_gene: TRBV9
j_gene: TRBJ1-1
d_gene: .
abundance: once
CDR3nt: TGTGCCAGCAGCGCCGGCGGACAGATGAACACTGAAGCTTTCTTT
CDR3aa: CASSAGGQMNTEAFF

v_gene: TRBV6-6
j_gene: TRBJ2-1
d_gene: .
abundance: once
CDR3nt: TGTGCCAGCAACGAACAGGGATATTACAATGAGCAGTTCTTC
CDR3aa: CASNEQGYYNEQFF

v_gene: TRBV18
j_gene: TRBJ1-3
d_gene: .
abundance: .
CDR3nt: TGTGCCAGCTCACCTAACGACTCGCGAAACACCATATATTTT
CDR3aa: CASSPNDSRNTIYF

v_gene: TRBV7-9
j_gene: TRBJ1-6
d_gene: .
abundance: .
CDR3nt: TGTGCCAGCACTCTGACAGGTCCGAATTCACCCCTCCACTTT
CDR3aa: CASTLTGPNSPLHF

v_gene: TRBV2
j_gene: TRBJ1-3
d_gene: .
abundance: .
CDR3nt: TGTGCCAGCGGACTGAGCTCTGGAAACACCATATATTTT
CDR3aa: CASGLSSGNTIYF

v_gene: TRBV19
j_gene: TRBJ2-7
d_gene: .
abundance: .
CDR3nt: TGTGCCAGTAGTGAGGTCCGGGGCTACGAGCAGTACTTC
CDR3aa: CASSEVRGYEQYF

v_gene: TRBV11-2
j_gene: TRBJ2-7
d_gene: .
abundance: .
CDR3nt: TGTGCCAGCAGTAACCCCACAGGGGAGCAGTACTTC
CDR3aa: CASSNPTGEQYF

v_gene: TRBV10-3
j_gene: TRBJ1-2
d_gene: .
abundance: .
CDR3nt: TGTGCCTCCCTGCCAGGGGTCTCCTCATATGGCTACACCTTC
CDR3aa: CASLPGVSSYGYTF

v_gene: TRBV7-8
j_gene: TRBJ2-1
d_gene: .
abundance: .
CDR3nt: TGTGCCAGCAGCTTAGCAGGGGCCGATGAGCAGTTCTTC
CDR3aa: CASSLAGADEQFF

v_gene: TRBV24-1
j_gene: TRBJ1-1
d_gene: TRBD1
abundance: .
CDR3nt: TGTGCCACCAGTGACGTCAGACAGGGTGAAGCTTTCTTT
CDR3aa: CATSDVRQGEAFF

v_gene: TRBV9
j_gene: TRBJ2-7
d_gene: TRBD1
abundance: .
CDR3nt: TGTGCCAGCAGCGAGGGGGCAGACTCCGCCGGCGAGCAGTACTTC
CDR3aa: CASSEGADSAGEQYF

v_gene: TRBV19
j_gene: TRBJ1-2
d_gene: TRBD1
abundance: .
CDR3nt: TGTGCCAGTACCTCCTTGGGGACAGTCTATGGCTACACCTTC
CDR3aa: CASTSLGTVYGYTF